A single sample gave rise to the 20 T cell receptor beta chains below, sequenced in a study of T-cell memory formation after mild COVID-19. From the 5' RACE reads, TCRdb called clonotypes with MiXCR, one entry per CDR3 protein. The table records about 620,000 distinct CDR3 sequences, 18% of them present only once. Sequencing input: PBMCs or a T cell subset sorted from them (not recorded which). These receptors originate from an adult woman who had mild COVID-19 (a few samples of this study predate the infection). Cell type and time point are not known.

This chain joins TRBV18 and TRBJ1-4; 7 bases agree with TRBD1. Germline lookup yields CDR1 KGHSH and CDR2 LQKENI. There are 13 residues in the CDR3. With 5 bases clipped from V and 7 bases from J, the junction kept 4 bases outside the gene matches. This chain's CDR3 is CASSSRDSEKLFF. CDR3 bases: TGTGCCAGCTCAAGCCGGGACAGTGAAAAACTGTTTTTT.

This clonotype has a handful of counts. V is TRBV11-2 and J is TRBJ2-7, with a tentative D call TRBD1 (6 bases). There are 13 residues in the CDR3. Germline CDR1 SGHAT, CDR2 FQNNGV. With 3 bases removed from V and 4 bases from J, the gap between germline ends came to 10 bases. The CDR3 is CASSLKGEYEQYF. The CDR3 coding sequence is TGTGCCAGCAGCTTGAAGGGGGAGTACGAGCAGTACTTC.

The J gene is TRBJ1-1, the V gene TRBV5-1, with 7 positions matching TRBD1. CDR3 length: 15 amino acids. With V trimmed by 0 bases and J by 3 bases, 5 bases remained unmatched. Germline values: CDR1 SGHRS, CDR2 YFSETQ. CDR3 sequence reads: CASSLGQGAHTEAFF. The CDR3 DNA reads TGCGCCAGCAGCTTGGGACAGGGTGCCCACACTGAAGCTTTCTTT.

The chain is built from TRBV7-9 and TRBJ2-1; 11 nucleotides line up with TRBD2. CDR3 length equals 15 residues. Germline values: CDR1 SEHNR, CDR2 FQNEAQ (reference sequence). The ends lost 4 bases at V and 7 bases at J; junction bases unmatched: 6. The CDR3 region is CASSSTSGSANEQFF. The DNA of the CDR3 is TGTGCCAGCAGCTCAACTAGCGGGAGTGCTAATGAGCAGTTCTTC. The full variable domain, rest sourced from reference TRBV7-9 and TRBJ2-1, is DTGVSQNPRHKITKRGQNVTFRCDPISEHNRLYWYRQTLGQGPEFLTYFQNEAQLEKSRLLSDRFSAERPKGSFSTLEIQRTEQGDSAMYLCASSSTSGSANEQFFGPGTRLTVL.

The gene calls are TRBV5-1 and TRBJ2-7, with D tentatively TRBD2 (6 bases). The CDR3 runs to 13 residues. Per germline, CDR1 SGHRS and CDR2 YFSETQ. V lost 2 bases and J lost 5, with 11 bases in between. In DNA, the CDR3 is TGCGCCAGCAGCTTCAGGTGGGAGGACGAGCAGTACTTC. Translated: CASSFRWEDEQYF.

The gene calls are TRBV14 and TRBJ2-3; 10 bases are a match to TRBD2. The CDR3 consists of 17 residues. In germline, CDR1 is SGHDN, CDR2 FVKESK. Germline trimming cut 0 bases from V and 10 bases from J; bases unmatched to any gene: 13. CDR3 region: CASSQEVLAGVVFAQYF. The DNA of the CDR3 is TGTGCCAGCAGCCAAGAAGTCCTAGCGGGAGTTGTGTTTGCGCAGTATTTT.

A few counts support this clonotype. V is TRBV24-1 and J is TRBJ2-1; the match to TRBD1 covers 8 bases. This CDR3 is 15 amino acids long. Looked up from germline, CDR1 is KGHDR and CDR2 is SFDVKD. With V trimmed by 3 bases and J by 7 bases, 7 bases remained unmatched. The CDR3 spells CATSDRDRNSNEQFF. Here the CDR3 DNA reads TGTGCCACCAGTGATCGGGACAGGAACTCGAATGAGCAGTTCTTC.

The table lists this clonotype with a few counts. V gene TRBV7-9 combines with J gene TRBJ1-1; D remains ambiguous. This CDR3 comprises 15 residues. V lost 7 bases and J lost 1, with 16 bases in between. The germline CDR1 and CDR2 sequences are SEHNR and FQNEAQ (reference sequence). The CDR3 loop is CASTTWRQQNTEAFF. As DNA, the CDR3 is TGTGCCAGCACCACGTGGCGGCAGCAGAACACTGAAGCTTTCTTT.

The chain has TRBV28 and TRBJ2-4; D is possibly TRBD2 (5 bases). CDR3 size: 15 residues. The V gene lost 7 bases and the J gene lost 7 bases, with 20 bases spanning the gap. Germline CDR1 MDHEN, CDR2 SYDVKM. CDR3 region: CASTIEGFAGNIQYF. The CDR3, as DNA: TGTGCCAGCACCATCGAGGGCTTCGCTGGCAACATTCAGTACTTC.

This clonotype was recorded a few times. The genes are TRBV7-9 and TRBJ1-4; TRBD1 matches 8 bases. The CDR3 spans 15 residues. Germline V gene data show CDR1 as SEHNR and CDR2 as FQNEAQ (reference sequence). V was clipped by 5 bases and J by 4 bases; unmatched bases: 6. Written as DNA, the CDR3 is TGTGCCAGCAGCCCGCCGGACAGGGATAATGAAAAACTGTTTTTT. Translation: CASSPPDRDNEKLFF.

Concerning this clonotype: An end of the junction does not agree with germline; a read error may underlie this. This chain joins TRBV5-1 and TRBJ2-3; D not resolved. Germline CDR1 SGHRS, CDR2 YFSETQ. This CDR3 spans 13 amino acids. CDR3 in amino acids: CASSAVRTDTQYF. The CDR3 DNA reads as TGCGCCAGCTCAGCCGTCCGCACGGATACGCAGTATTTT.

The table lists this clonotype with a few counts. The chain uses TRBV4-1 and TRBJ2-1; perhaps D is TRBD1 or TRBD2 (5 bases each). CDR1 and CDR2 (germline): MGHRA, YSYEKL. This CDR3 comprises 15 residues. The ends were cut back, 1 base at V and 4 bases at J, with 11 bases in the middle. CDR3 sequence: CASSQGDVRYNEQFF. CDR3 nucleotides: TGCGCCAGCAGCCAAGGGGACGTTCGATACAATGAGCAGTTCTTC.

The chain is built from TRBV5-1 and TRBJ2-5; either TRBD1 or TRBD2 may fit D (6 bases each). The germline V gene has CDR1 SGHRS and CDR2 YFSETQ. The CDR3 length is 14 residues. V lost 3 bases and J 2 bases, leaving 11 bases between the germline ends. CDR3 residues: CASSWGAVQETQYF. DNA for the CDR3: TGCGCCAGCAGCTGGGGGGCGGTTCAAGAGACCCAGTACTTC.

The V call is TRBV7-2, the J call TRBJ1-2, with D perhaps TRBD1 (6 bases). V gave up 2 bases and J gave up 0 bases, with 19 bases separating them. The germline gives CDR1 SGHTA, CDR2 FQGNSA. This CDR3 has 18 residues. The CDR3 DNA reads as TGTGCCAGCAGCTTAAGCCCAGGGACAAAGAAGGCTAACTATGGCTACACCTTC. It specifies CASSLSPGTKKANYGYTF. Based on the CDR3 plus reference TRBV7-2 and TRBJ1-2, the full variable domain is GAGVSQSPSNKVTEKGKDVELRCDPISGHTALYWYRQSLGQGLEFLIYFQGNSAPDKSGLPSDRFSAERTGGSVSTLTIQRTQQEDSAVYLCASSLSPGTKKANYGYTFGSGTRLTVV.

This clonotype occurred many times. The V call is TRBV4-1, the J call TRBJ1-1, with D hard to call. The length of the CDR3 is 14 residues. The germline CDR1 and CDR2 sequences are MGHRA and YSYEKL. Trimming cost V 4 bases and J 2 bases, with 11 bases left between them. The CDR3 DNA follows: TGCGCCAGCAGCCGCCGTCGGGATAACACTGAAGCTTTCTTT. Translated: CASSRRRDNTEAFF.

The V and J genes are TRBV11-2 and TRBJ2-1; the D gene could be TRBD1 or TRBD2 (5 bases each). Germline assignment: CDR1 SGHAT and CDR2 FQNNGV. V was trimmed by 6 bases and J by 4 bases, leaving 10 bases between them. This CDR3 has 13 residues. The DNA of the CDR3 is TGTGCCAGCAGGCCGGGGCATTACAATGAGCAGTTCTTC. This codes for CASRPGHYNEQFF. Full variable domain (outside the CDR3, taken from reference TRBV11-2 and TRBJ2-1): EAGVAQSPRYKIIEKRQSVAFWCNPISGHATLYWYQQILGQGPKLLIQFQNNGVVDDSQLPKDRFSAERLKGVDSTLKIQPAKLEDSAVYLCASRPGHYNEQFFGPGTRLTVL.

The chain carries TRBV6-1 and TRBJ2-1, with D perhaps matching TRBD2 (7 bases). There are 16 residues in the CDR3. With 4 bases removed from V and 0 bases from J, the gap between germline ends came to 13 bases. The germline V gene encodes CDR1 MNHNS and CDR2 SASEGT. The CDR3, as DNA: TGTGCCAGCAGTGGACACAGGGAGGGCTCCTACAATGAGCAGTTCTTC. Translated, it gives CASSGHREGSYNEQFF.

In this sample, this clonotype turned up once. The CDR3 is CASSLQRGFEQYF. The CDR3 DNA sequence: TGTGCCAGCAGCTTACAACGGGGATTCGAGCAGTACTTC. The chain couples TRBV11-2 to TRBJ2-7, with a tentative D call TRBD2 (5 bases). Trimming cost V 2 bases and J 6 bases, with 11 bases left between them. Germline CDR1 is SGHAT and CDR2 is FQNNGV. This CDR3 comprises 13 residues.

This chain connects TRBV7-9 to TRBJ2-1; the D gene could be TRBD1 or TRBD2 (5 bases each). Looked up from germline, CDR1 is SEHNR and CDR2 is FQNEAQ (reference sequence). V was shortened by 7 bases and J by 5 bases, with 15 bases between the two germline ends. The CDR3 consists of 14 residues. The DNA of the CDR3 is TGTGCCAGCACCGAACCGGGACGCGACAATGAGCAGTTCTTC. Its protein is CASTEPGRDNEQFF.

The chain couples TRBV14 to TRBJ2-5, with no clear D. Germline CDR1 reads SGHDN; CDR2 reads FVKESK. The V end lost 0 bases, the J end lost 3 bases, and 14 bases lay between the germline ends. The CDR3 is 16 residues long. The chain's CDR3 is CASSQERPEAKETQYF. CDR3 sequence (DNA): TGTGCCAGCAGCCAAGAGAGACCCGAGGCCAAAGAGACCCAGTACTTC.